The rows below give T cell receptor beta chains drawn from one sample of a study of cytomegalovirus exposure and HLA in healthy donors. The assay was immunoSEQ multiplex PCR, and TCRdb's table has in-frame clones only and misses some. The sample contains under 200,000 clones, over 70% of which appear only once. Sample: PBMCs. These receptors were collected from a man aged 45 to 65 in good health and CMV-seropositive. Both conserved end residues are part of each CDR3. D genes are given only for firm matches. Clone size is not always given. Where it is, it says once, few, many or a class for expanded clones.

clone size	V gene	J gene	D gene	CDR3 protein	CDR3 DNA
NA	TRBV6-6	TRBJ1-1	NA	CASSRDPGGEAFF	TGTGCCAGCAGCCGGGACCCCGGGGGTGAAGCTTTCTTT
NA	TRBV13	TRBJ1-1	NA	CASSLLAEGNTEAFF	TGTGCCAGCAGCTTACTCGCGGAAGGGAACACTGAAGCTTTCTTT
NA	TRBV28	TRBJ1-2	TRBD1	CASSSQGRRHYGYTF	TGTGCCAGCAGTTCACAGGGGAGAAGACACTATGGCTACACCTTC
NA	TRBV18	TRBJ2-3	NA	CASSTVGEGTDTQYF	TGTGCCAGCTCAACCGTAGGGGAGGGCACAGATACGCAGTATTTT
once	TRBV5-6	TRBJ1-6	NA	CASSYYGQFDHF	TGTGCCAGCAGTTACTACGGACAATTCGACCACTTT
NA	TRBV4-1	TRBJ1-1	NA	CASSQDPRNTEAFF	TGCGCCAGCAGCCAAGATCCGAGGAACACTGAAGCTTTCTTT
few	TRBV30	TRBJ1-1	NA	CAWSVGRVGGRGTEAFF	TGTGCCTGGAGTGTAGGCAGGGTCGGCGGGAGAGGCACTGAAGCTTTCTTT
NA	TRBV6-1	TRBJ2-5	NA	CASRTRGRETQYF	TGTGCCAGCAGAACCAGAGGGAGGGAGACCCAGTACTTC
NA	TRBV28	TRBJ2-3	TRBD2	CASSLGGLAGSITDTQYF	TGTGCCAGCAGTCTGGGAGGTTTAGCGGGGTCTATCACAGATACGCAGTATTTT
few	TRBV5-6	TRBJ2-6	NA	CASSLEGPGTGANVLTF	TGTGCCAGCAGCTTGGAGGGCCCAGGGACTGGGGCCAACGTCCTGACTTTC
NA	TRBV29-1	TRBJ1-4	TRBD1	CSVMAPGQGDEKLFF	TGCAGCGTTATGGCCCCGGGACAGGGGGACGAAAAACTGTTTTTT
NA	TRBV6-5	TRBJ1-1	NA	CASISANLNTEAFF	TGTGCCAGCATCAGCGCGAACCTGAACACTGAAGCTTTCTTT
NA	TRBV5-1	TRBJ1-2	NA	CASSLAADSSYGYTF	TGCGCCAGCAGCTTGGCCGCGGATTCCTCATATGGCTACACCTTC
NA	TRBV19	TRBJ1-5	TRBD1	CASSRDSYSNQPQHF	TGTGCCAGTAGTAGGGACAGTTATAGCAATCAGCCCCAGCATTTT
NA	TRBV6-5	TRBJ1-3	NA	CASRTGLRNTIYF	TGTGCCAGCAGAACGGGACTTCGAAACACCATATATTTT
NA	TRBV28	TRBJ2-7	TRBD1	CASSLPSWGTGGSRGYEQYF	TGTGCCAGCAGTTTACCTTCGTGGGGGACAGGGGGTTCTCGGGGCTACGAGCAGTACTTC
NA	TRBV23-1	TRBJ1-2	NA	CASSQPEGNGYTF	TGCGCCAGCAGTCAACCAGAGGGCAATGGCTACACCTTC
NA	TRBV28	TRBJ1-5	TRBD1	CASSRDRGHQPQHF	TGTGCCAGCAGCCGGGACAGGGGTCACCAGCCCCAGCATTTT
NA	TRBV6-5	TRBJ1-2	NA	CASGNRLINYGYTF	TGTGCCAGCGGCAACAGGCTAATTAACTATGGCTACACCTTC
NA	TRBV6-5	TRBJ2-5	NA	CASGPGEETQYF	TGTGCCAGCGGCCCGGGGGAAGAGACCCAGTACTTC
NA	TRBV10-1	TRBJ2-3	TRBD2	CASSYGTSGTDTQYF	TGCGCCAGCAGTTACGGGACTAGCGGCACAGATACGCAGTATTTT
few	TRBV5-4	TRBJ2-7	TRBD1	CASSPDRPPYEQYF	TGTGCCAGCAGCCCGGACAGGCCCCCCTACGAGCAGTACTTC
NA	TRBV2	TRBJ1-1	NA	CASSLTGTRLMNTEAFF	TGTGCCAGCAGTTTAACCGGGACTCGTCTCATGAACACTGAAGCTTTCTTT
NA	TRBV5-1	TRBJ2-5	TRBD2	CASSLSGGASETQYF	TGCGCCAGCAGCTTGAGCGGGGGGGCCTCAGAGACCCAGTACTTC
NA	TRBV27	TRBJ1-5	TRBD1	CASSFTGAYNQPQHF	TGTGCCAGCAGTTTTACAGGGGCCTACAATCAGCCCCAGCATTTT
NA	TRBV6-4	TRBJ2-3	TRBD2	CASSDEAGGSTDTQYF	TGTGCCAGCAGTGACGAAGCGGGAGGAAGCACAGATACGCAGTATTTT
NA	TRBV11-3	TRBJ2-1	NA	CASSGVSGNEQFF	TGTGCCAGCAGCGGCGTTAGCGGCAATGAGCAGTTCTTC
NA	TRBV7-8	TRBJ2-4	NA	CASSPGPPNRVQYF	TGTGCCAGCAGTCCAGGGCCTCCAAATAGGGTTCAGTACTTC
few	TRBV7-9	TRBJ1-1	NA	CASSSGGARNTEAFF	TGTGCCAGCAGCTCTGGAGGGGCTCGGAACACTGAAGCTTTCTTT
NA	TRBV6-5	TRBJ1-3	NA	CASSYQIASGNTIYF	TGTGCCAGCAGTTACCAGATCGCCTCTGGAAACACCATATATTTT
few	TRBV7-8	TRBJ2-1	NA	CASSPPGFTYNEQFF	TGTGCCAGCAGCCCCCCGGGATTTACCTACAATGAGCAGTTCTTC
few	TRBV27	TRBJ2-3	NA	CASSHEGGTDTQYF	TGTGCCAGCAGTCATGAGGGGGGCACAGATACGCAGTATTTT
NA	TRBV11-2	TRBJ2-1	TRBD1	CASSFAEGAEQFF	TGTGCCAGCAGCTTCGCCGAGGGGGCTGAGCAGTTCTTC
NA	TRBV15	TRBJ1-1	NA	CATSRSGALNTEAFF	TGTGCCACCAGCAGGTCTGGGGCCCTGAACACTGAAGCTTTCTTT
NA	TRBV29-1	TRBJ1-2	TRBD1	CSAAGTGFYGYTF	TGCAGCGCTGCCGGGACAGGGTTCTATGGCTACACCTTC
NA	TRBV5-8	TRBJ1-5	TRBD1	CASSSTGSNQPQHF	TGTGCCAGCAGCTCGACAGGGAGCAATCAGCCCCAGCATTTT
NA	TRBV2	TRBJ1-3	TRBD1	CASSVRQGLYSGNTIYF	TGTGCCAGCAGTGTCAGACAGGGGCTTTACTCTGGAAACACCATATATTTT
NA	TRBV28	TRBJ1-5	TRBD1	CASSLDRGRDQPQHF	TGTGCCAGCAGTCTCGACAGGGGGCGCGATCAGCCCCAGCATTTT
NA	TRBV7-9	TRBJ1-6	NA	CASSAETQGFSPLHF	TGTGCCAGCAGCGCTGAAACGCAGGGATTTTCACCCCTCCACTTT